The 14 T cell receptor beta chains in this list originate from one sample, sequenced in a study of T cell changes during pregnancy in multiple sclerosis. Method: immunoSEQ multiplex PCR; TCRdb's copy keeps in-frame clones and lacks some. The table shows under 110,000 clones, with approximately 92% occurring only once. The specimen comprised peripheral blood, sampled in the second trimester of pregnancy. Receptors were obtained from a female donor with multiple sclerosis, enrolled in a pregnancy study.

The sample holds one count of this clone. The chain links TRBV7-8 to TRBJ1-2; a possible D gene is TRBD1 (6 bases). The CDR3 spans 13 residues. The V end lost 5 bases, the J end lost 7 bases, and 14 bases lay between the germline ends. Looked up from germline, CDR1 is SGHVS and CDR2 is FQNEAQ. CDR3 sequence (DNA): TGTGCCAGCAGCCCCGGGGGGCCAGTTGGCTACACCTTC. Translating gives CASSPGGPVGYTF.

The chain joins TRBV13 to TRBJ2-1; TRBD2 aligns across 14 bases. Trimming removed 4 bases from V and 9 bases from J; junction bases left unmatched: 17. Germline values: CDR1 PRHDT, CDR2 FYEKMQ (reference sequence). The CDR3 has 19 residues. CDR3: CASSSPGYRLAGGPGEQFF. CDR3 nucleotide sequence: TGTGCCAGCAGCTCCCCGGGATACCGACTAGCGGGAGGGCCGGGTGAGCAGTTCTTC.

This clone was seen just once. The V call is TRBV29-1, the J call TRBJ2-7, with TRBD2 matching over 9 bases. The junction had 1 base not matched to a gene; V was cut back by 2 bases and J by 2 bases. This CDR3 comprises 13 residues. Germline V gene lookup returns CDR1 SQVTM and CDR2 ANQGSEA. CDR3 loop: CSVELAGTYEQYF. CDR3 in DNA: TGCAGCGTTGAACTAGCGGGGACCTACGAGCAGTACTTC.

CDR3 bases: TGTGCCAGCAGCGGGACAGGCTCCTACGAGCAGTACTTC. Residues: CASSGTGSYEQYF. The chain carries TRBV27 and TRBJ2-7; TRBD1 agrees at 8 bases. The trim removed 6 bases at V and 0 bases at J, leaving 1 base unmatched. Germline CDR1 reads MNHEY; CDR2 reads SMNVEV (reference sequence). This CDR3 spans 13 amino acids.

The chain uses TRBV29-1 and TRBJ2-3; 16 nucleotides line up with TRBD2. This CDR3 is 15 amino acids long. The junction had 10 bases not matched to a gene; V was cut back by 6 bases and J by 10 bases. Germline V lookup: CDR1 SQVTM, CDR2 ANQGSEA. Here the CDR3 DNA reads TGCAGCGTCCCGGGACTAGCGGGAGGGTGGGCTGCGCAGTATTTT. Translated, it gives CSVPGLAGGWAAQYF.

The CDR3 sequence: CASRSATGGISTDTQYF. The CDR3 coding sequence is TGTGCCAGCAGGTCCGCGACGGGCGGGATTAGCACAGATACGCAGTATTTT. J is TRBJ2-3 and V is TRBV2; possible D gene TRBD2, 6 bases. Trimming removed 6 bases from V and 0 bases from J, with 19 bases in between. Looked up from germline, CDR1 is SNHLY and CDR2 is FYNNEI. This CDR3 is 17 amino acids long.

This rearrangement joins TRBV27 to TRBJ1-1, with a tentative D call TRBD1 (6 bases). The ends were cut back, 3 bases at V and 8 bases at J, with 13 bases in the middle. Germline-derived CDR1 and CDR2 are MNHEY and SMNVEV (reference sequence). The CDR3 contains 13 residues. In DNA, the CDR3 is TGTGCCAGCAGTTTGAACCGCAGGGGAGAAGCTTTCTTT. Its protein is CASSLNRRGEAFF.

The chain joins TRBV7-2 to TRBJ2-1, with D possibly being TRBD2 (6 bases). This CDR3 region has 17 residues. The germline gives CDR1 SGHTA, CDR2 FQGNSA. The V end was cut by 6 bases, the J end by 0 bases, with 18 bases between. In nucleotides, the CDR3 is TGTGCCAGCAGTAGAACGGGGGTCGGGAGCTCCTACAATGAGCAGTTCTTC. Amino acids: CASSRTGVGSSYNEQFF.

The CDR3, as DNA: TGCGCCAGCAGCTTGGACACTAGCGGATACAATGAGCAGTTCTTC. It specifies CASSLDTSGYNEQFF. J is TRBJ2-1 and V is TRBV5-1; 8 positions agree with TRBD2. Germline lookup yields CDR1 SGHRS and CDR2 YFSETQ. CDR3 size: 15 residues. J was trimmed by 4 bases and V by 0 bases; bases with no gene match: 3.

The rearrangement joins TRBV5-6 to TRBJ2-4; 9 nucleotides match TRBD1. The CDR3 contains 14 residues. The V segment lost 4 bases and the J segment 7 bases; nucleotides outside the gene matches: 6. Germline V gene sequence: CDR1 SGHDT, CDR2 YYEEEE. The CDR3 here is CASSPGTGSNIQYF. CDR3 nucleotides: TGTGCCAGCAGCCCGGGGACAGGGTCGAACATTCAGTACTTC.

As DNA, the CDR3 is TGTGCCATCAGGTCTATGGCTAGTAACACAGATACGCAGTATTTT. Its translation is CAIRSMASNTDTQYF. This chain connects TRBV10-3 to TRBJ2-3; no clear D gene. V dropped 6 bases and J dropped 2 bases, with 15 bases sitting between them. The length of the CDR3 is 15 residues. The germline V gene encodes CDR1 ENHRY and CDR2 SYGVKD.

This rearrangement joins TRBV19 to TRBJ2-1; the match to TRBD2 covers 9 bases. The J segment lost 9 bases and the V segment lost 7 bases, leaving 7 bases of the junction unmatched. The CDR3 sequence is 13 residues long. Per germline, CDR1 LNHDA and CDR2 SQIVND (reference sequence). In DNA form, the CDR3 reads TGTGCCAGTACCCCCGGTAGCGGGAGTGAGCAGTTCTTC. This translates into CASTPGSGSEQFF.

The DNA for the CDR3 is TGTGCCAGCAGCCAAGACAGGGGTCCCTATGGCTACACCTTC. Amino acids: CASSQDRGPYGYTF. J is TRBJ1-2 and V is TRBV7-2, with 8 bases aligning to TRBD1. With 5 bases clipped from V and 4 bases from J, the junction kept 6 bases outside the gene matches. In germline, CDR1 is SGHTA, CDR2 FQGNSA. CDR3 size: 14 residues.

CDR3 coding DNA: TGTGCCAGCTCAGGGGACAGGGTCAGCGAGCAGTACTTC. Protein: CASSGDRVSEQYF. The gene calls are TRBV18 and TRBJ2-7; 9 nucleotides line up with TRBD1. V lost 5 bases to trimming and J lost 6 bases; unmatched junction nucleotides: 5. The CDR3 is 13 residues long. The germline gives CDR1 KGHSH, CDR2 LQKENI.